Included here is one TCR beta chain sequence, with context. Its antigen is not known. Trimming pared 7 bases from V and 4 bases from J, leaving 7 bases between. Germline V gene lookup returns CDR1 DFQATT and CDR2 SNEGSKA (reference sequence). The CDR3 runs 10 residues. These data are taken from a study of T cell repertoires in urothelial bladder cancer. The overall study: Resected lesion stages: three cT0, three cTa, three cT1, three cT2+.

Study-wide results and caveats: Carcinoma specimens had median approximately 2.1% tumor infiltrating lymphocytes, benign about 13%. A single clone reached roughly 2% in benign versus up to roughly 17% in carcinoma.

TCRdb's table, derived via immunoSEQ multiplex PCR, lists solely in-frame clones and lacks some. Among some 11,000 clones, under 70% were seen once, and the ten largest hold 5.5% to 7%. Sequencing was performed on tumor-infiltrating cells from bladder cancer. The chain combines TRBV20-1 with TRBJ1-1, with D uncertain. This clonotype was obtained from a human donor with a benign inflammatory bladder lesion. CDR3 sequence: CSESSTEAFF. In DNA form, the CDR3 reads TGCAGTGAAAGCTCCACTGAAGCTTTCTTT.